This section outlines one T cell receptor beta chain sequence together with its context. The record originates from a study of T cells after yellow fever vaccination. From the 5' RACE reads, TCRdb called clonotypes with MiXCR, one entry per CDR3 protein. This table has roughly 310,000 distinct CDR3 sequences, around 4% appearing once. CDR1 is KGHSH, CDR2 LQKENI, per germline. Between the trimmed V and J ends, which lost 0 bases and 0 bases, there was a span of 10 bases. The CDR3 covers 16 residues. This rearrangement joins TRBV18 to TRBJ2-3; D is unresolved. Sequenced here: PBMCs, sampled on the day of the yellow fever booster vaccination. The sequence came from a man aged 18 to 30 who received the YFV17D yellow fever vaccine. CDR3 nucleotide sequence: TGTGCCAGCTCACCACCGTCAACAGCTAGCACAGATACGCAGTATTTT. The encoded protein is CASSPPSTASTDTQYF.